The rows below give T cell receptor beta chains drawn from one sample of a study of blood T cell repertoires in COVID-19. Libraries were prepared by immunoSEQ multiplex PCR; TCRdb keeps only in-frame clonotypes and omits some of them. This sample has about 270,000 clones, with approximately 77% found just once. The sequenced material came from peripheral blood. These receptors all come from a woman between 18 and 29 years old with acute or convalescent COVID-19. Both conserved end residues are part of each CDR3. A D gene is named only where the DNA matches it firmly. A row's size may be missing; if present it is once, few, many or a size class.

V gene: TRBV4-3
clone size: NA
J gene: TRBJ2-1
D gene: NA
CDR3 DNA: TGCGCCAGCAGCCAAGATGGTATCATGGCGGTCCCTGGCTCCTACAATGAGCAGTTCTTC
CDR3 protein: CASSQDGIMAVPGSYNEQFF

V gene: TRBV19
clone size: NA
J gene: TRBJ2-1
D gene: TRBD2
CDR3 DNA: TGTGCCAGTAGTATCTCTAGCGGGAGTTTCGATGAGCAGTTCTTC
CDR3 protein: CASSISSGSFDEQFF

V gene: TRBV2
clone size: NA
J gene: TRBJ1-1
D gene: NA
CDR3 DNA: TGTGCCAGCAGCCCAGAATACAGCCAGAACACTGAAGCTTTCTTT
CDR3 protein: CASSPEYSQNTEAFF

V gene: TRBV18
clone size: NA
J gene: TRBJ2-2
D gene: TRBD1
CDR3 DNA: TGTGCCAGCTCGTTACGGACAGGGGTTAACACCGGGGAGCTGTTTTTT
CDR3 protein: CASSLRTGVNTGELFF

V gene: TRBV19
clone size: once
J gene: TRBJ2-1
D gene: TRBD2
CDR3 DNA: TGTGCCAGTAGTATAGGGGTGTTGGGGGGGATCTCCTACAATGAGCAGTTCTTC
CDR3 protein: CASSIGVLGGISYNEQFF

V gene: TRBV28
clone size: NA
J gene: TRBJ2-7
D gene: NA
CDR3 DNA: TGTGCCAGCAGCCCAATCTCCGAGCCGTCCTACGAGCAGTACTTC
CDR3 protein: CASSPISEPSYEQYF

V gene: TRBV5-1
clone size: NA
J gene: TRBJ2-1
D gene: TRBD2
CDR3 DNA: TGCGCCAGCAGCACACTACCCCTAGCGGGAGGGGGAAATGAGCAGTTCTTC
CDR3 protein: CASSTLPLAGGGNEQFF

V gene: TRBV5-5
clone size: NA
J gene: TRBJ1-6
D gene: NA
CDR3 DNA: TGTGCCAGCAGCTACGACAGTTATTCACCCCTCCACTTT
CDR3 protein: CASSYDSYSPLHF

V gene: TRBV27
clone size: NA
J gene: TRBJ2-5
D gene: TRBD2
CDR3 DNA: TGTGCCAGCAGACGCACGGGACTAGCGGAACAAGAGACCCAGTACTTC
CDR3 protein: CASRRTGLAEQETQYF

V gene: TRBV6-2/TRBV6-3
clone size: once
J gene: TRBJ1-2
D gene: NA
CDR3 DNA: TGTGCCAGCAGTTACACCCAAGACAGCGCCTGGGAAGTCGGCTACACCTTC
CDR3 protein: CASSYTQDSAWEVGYTF

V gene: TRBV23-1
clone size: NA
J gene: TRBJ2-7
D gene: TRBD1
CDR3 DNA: TGCGCCAGCAGACAGCCGGGACAGGGTAATTGGTACGAGCAGTACTTC
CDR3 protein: CASRQPGQGNWYEQYF

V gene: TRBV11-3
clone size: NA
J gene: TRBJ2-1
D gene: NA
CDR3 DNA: TGTGCCAGCAGCTTAGGGGTGTTAGCGGATTACAATGAGCAGTTCTTC
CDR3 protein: CASSLGVLADYNEQFF

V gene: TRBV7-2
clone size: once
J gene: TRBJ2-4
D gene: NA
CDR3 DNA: TGTGCCAGCAGCTTTTGGCTGGAAAACATTCAGTACTTC
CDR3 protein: CASSFWLENIQYF